Listed below are T cell receptor beta chains from one sample, sequenced in a study of blood T cell repertoires in COVID-19. Using immunoSEQ multiplex PCR, the repertoire was profiled, and TCRdb retains in-frame clones only, with some absent. The sample carries 210,000 or so clones, less than 85% recorded once. What was sequenced was peripheral blood. The receptors shown here come from a man over 45 who had recovered from COVID-19. CDR3s include the opening cysteine and the closing phenylalanine or tryptophan. The D gene is left open where the match is weak. Clone size, where shown, is once, few, many, or a class for clones that have expanded.

TRBD1,.,TRBV7-9,TRBJ2-1,TGTGCCAGCAGCTTAGTGGTGACAGGGGGATCCTACAATGAGCAGTTCTTC,CASSLVVTGGSYNEQFF
TRBD1,.,TRBV11-3,TRBJ2-6,TGTGCCAGCAGCGCGGGACAGGGGGCTGGGGCCAACGTCCTGACTTTC,CASSAGQGAGANVLTF
TRBD1,.,TRBV19,TRBJ1-5,TGTGCCAGTAGGTACGGGACAGGGGGCGTAAGTCGCAATCAGCCCCAGCATTTT,CASRYGTGGVSRNQPQHF
.,.,TRBV15,TRBJ1-5,TGTGCCACCAGTCTCCAACAGGGTGCTCAGCCCCAGCATTTT,CATSLQQGAQPQHF
TRBD1,.,TRBV6-2/TRBV6-3,TRBJ1-5,TGTGCCAGCAGTTACCAGTACGACAGGGGGCCGCTAAACGTTGGCAATCAGCCCCAGCATTTT,CASSYQYDRGPLNVGNQPQHF
TRBD1,.,TRBV18,TRBJ1-1,TGTGCCAGCTCCCTCTGGACAGGGGCCATGAACACTGAAGCTTTCTTT,CASSLWTGAMNTEAFF
.,.,TRBV5-1,TRBJ2-1,TGCGCCAGCAGCCGGCTTACCAGGTCTCAGCCCAATGAGCAGTTCTTC,CASSRLTRSQPNEQFF
.,.,TRBV7-2,TRBJ2-7,TGTGCCAGCAGCTTATGGGCGGGAAACGAGCAGTACTTC,CASSLWAGNEQYF
TRBD1,.,TRBV11-3,TRBJ1-6,TGTGCCAGCAGCTTGCAGGGGGATAATTCACCCCTCCACTTT,CASSLQGDNSPLHF
.,.,TRBV29-1,TRBJ2-1,TGCAGCGTTGCCCGGAGATACAATGAGCAGTTCTTC,CSVARRYNEQFF
.,.,TRBV5-4,TRBJ1-4,TGTGCCAGCAGCTTGGGGGGCCGGACGTCCTTTTTGAACGAAAAACTGTTTTTT,CASSLGGRTSFLNEKLFF
.,.,TRBV4-2,TRBJ2-7,TGTGCCAGCAGCCAAGAAAAATTAGCGACCCGGGCCTACGAGCAGTACTTC,CASSQEKLATRAYEQYF
TRBD2,.,TRBV29-1,TRBJ2-3,TGCAGCGTTGTTCTAGCGGGAACAGATACGCAGTATTTT,CSVVLAGTDTQYF
.,.,TRBV5-1,TRBJ2-1,TGCGCCAGCAGCCTCCTCGGGACATATTGGGGTGAGCAGTTCTTC,CASSLLGTYWGEQFF
.,.,TRBV30,TRBJ1-4,TGTGCCTGGAGTCCCGACAGAAATGAAAAACTGTTTTTT,CAWSPDRNEKLFF
TRBD1,.,TRBV28,TRBJ1-5,TGTGCCAGCAGACCGGGACAGGGCGTTCAGCCCCAGCATTTT,CASRPGQGVQPQHF
.,few,TRBV30,TRBJ1-2,TGTGCCTGGAGCCGTTTGGGCAACTATGGCTACACCTTC,CAWSRLGNYGYTF
.,once,TRBV7-3,TRBJ1-3,TGTGCCAGCAGCTTAAGTAACTCTGGAAACACCATATATTTT,CASSLSNSGNTIYF
.,.,TRBV6-2/TRBV6-3,TRBJ2-7,TGTGCCAGCAGCCCAAGACGGGTGGGCTACGAGCAGTACTTC,CASSPRRVGYEQYF
TRBD2,.,TRBV4-2,TRBJ2-3,TGTGCCAGCAGCCCCAGGGTGACGGGACTAGTCTCTTCGGATACGCAGTATTTT,CASSPRVTGLVSSDTQYF
TRBD1,.,TRBV6-6,TRBJ2-3,TGTGCCAGCAGAACCGGGACAGGGGGAAGCACAGATACGCAGTATTTT,CASRTGTGGSTDTQYF
.,.,TRBV19,TRBJ2-3,TGTGCCAGTAGCCGAGGGACAACGGATACGCAGTATTTT,CASSRGTTDTQYF
TRBD2,.,TRBV19,TRBJ2-7,TGTGCCAGTAGTATAGGGCGGGAGGCCTCCTACGAGCAGTACTTC,CASSIGREASYEQYF
.,once,TRBV28,TRBJ2-5,TGTGCCAGCAGTTTTGGCCTCAGAGAGACCCAGTACTTC,CASSFGLRETQYF
.,.,TRBV27,TRBJ2-7,TGTGCCAGCAGTTCGCCGGCTAGCACCAACTACGAGCAGTACTTC,CASSSPASTNYEQYF
.,few,TRBV19,TRBJ1-3,TGTGCCAGTAGTATCTCGGCAGGATCTGGAAACACCATATATTTT,CASSISAGSGNTIYF
.,.,TRBV3-1/TRBV3-2,TRBJ1-5,TGTGCCAGCAGCCCCGGGGAGTATCAGCCCCAGCATTTT,CASSPGEYQPQHF
.,many,TRBV15,TRBJ2-2,TGTGCCACCAGCAGAGATGCGGCGCTCTTAGGCCCTAACACCGGGGAGCTGTTTTTT,CATSRDAALLGPNTGELFF
TRBD2,.,TRBV29-1,TRBJ2-1,TGCAGCGTTGGGGGACTAGCTCTTGAGCAGTTCTTC,CSVGGLALEQFF
.,.,TRBV7-9,TRBJ2-6,TGTGCCAGCAGCTTAGGGTCAGCTGGGGCCAACGTCCTGACTTTC,CASSLGSAGANVLTF
TRBD2,.,TRBV20-1,TRBJ2-1,TGCAGTGCTAGTTCCGGGACTAGCGGGAGCCTCTCCTACAATGAGCAGTTCTTC,CSASSGTSGSLSYNEQFF
TRBD1,.,TRBV11-2,TRBJ1-3,TGTGCCAGCAGCTGGTTGGGGTCCGGGACAGCAGGAAACACCATATATTTT,CASSWLGSGTAGNTIYF